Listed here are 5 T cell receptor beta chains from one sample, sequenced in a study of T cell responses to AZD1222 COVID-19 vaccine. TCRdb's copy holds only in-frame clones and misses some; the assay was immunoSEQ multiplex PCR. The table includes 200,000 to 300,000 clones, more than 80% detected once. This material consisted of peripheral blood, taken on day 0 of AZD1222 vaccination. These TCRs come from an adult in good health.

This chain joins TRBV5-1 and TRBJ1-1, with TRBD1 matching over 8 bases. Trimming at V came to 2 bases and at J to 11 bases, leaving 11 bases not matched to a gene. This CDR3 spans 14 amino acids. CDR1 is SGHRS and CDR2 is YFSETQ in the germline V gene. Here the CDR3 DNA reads TGCGCCAGCAGCTTCAATACAGGGGGGGATGACGCTTTCTTT. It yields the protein CASSFNTGGDDAFF. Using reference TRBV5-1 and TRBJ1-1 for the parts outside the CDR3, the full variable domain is KAGVTQTPRYLIKTRGQQVTLSCSPISGHRSVSWYQQTPGQGLQFLFEYFSETQRNKGNFPGRFSGRQFSNSRSEMNVSTLELGDSALYLCASSFNTGGDDAFFGQGTRLTVV.

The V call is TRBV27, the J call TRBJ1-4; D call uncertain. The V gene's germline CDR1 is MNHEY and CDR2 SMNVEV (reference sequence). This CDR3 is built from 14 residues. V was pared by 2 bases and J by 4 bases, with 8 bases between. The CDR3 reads CASSLLVGNEKLFF. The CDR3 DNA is TGTGCCAGCAGTTTACTCGTCGGTAATGAAAAACTGTTTTTT.

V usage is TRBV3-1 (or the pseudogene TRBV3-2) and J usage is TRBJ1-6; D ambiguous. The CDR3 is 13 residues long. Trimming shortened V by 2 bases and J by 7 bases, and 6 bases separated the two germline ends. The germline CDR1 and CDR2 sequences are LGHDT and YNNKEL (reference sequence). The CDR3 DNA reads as TGTGCCAGCAGCCAATCCGGAAATTCACCCCTCCACTTT. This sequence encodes CASSQSGNSPLHF.

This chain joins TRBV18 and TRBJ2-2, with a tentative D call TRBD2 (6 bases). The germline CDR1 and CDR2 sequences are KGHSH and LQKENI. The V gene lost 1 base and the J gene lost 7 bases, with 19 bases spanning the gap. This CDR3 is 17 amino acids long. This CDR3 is CASSPRIGREQDGELFF. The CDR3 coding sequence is TGTGCCAGCTCACCACGGATAGGACGGGAGCAGGACGGGGAGCTGTTTTTT.

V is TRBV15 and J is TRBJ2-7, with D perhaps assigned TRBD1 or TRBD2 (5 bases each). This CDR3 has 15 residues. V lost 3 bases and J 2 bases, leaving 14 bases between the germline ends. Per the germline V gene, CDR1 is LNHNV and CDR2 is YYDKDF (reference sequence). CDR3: CATSSASRGPYEQYF. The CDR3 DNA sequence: TGTGCCACCAGCAGCGCGAGTCGGGGCCCCTACGAGCAGTACTTC.